This T cell receptor (beta chain) was found in a study of early T cells in non-severe SARS-CoV-2 infection (dated by TCRdb to about 2021). Regarding the study in general: Because TCR sequencing relied on bulk RNA taken from unsorted whole blood, pairing of alpha and beta chains was not possible.

This was a case-control study nested in a cohort of healthcare workers in London, UK, who had nasopharyngeal swab PCR tests and blood samples taken every week. Healthcare workers were recruited between 23 and 31 March 2020, during the week of the UK lockdown, and were followed weekly for up to roughly 15 weeks. At the junction V is shortened by 4 bases and J by 14 bases, with 15 bases in between. The germline V gene gives CDR1 as SGHTA and CDR2 as FQGNSA. Measured from the cysteine to the phenylalanine, the CDR3 is 13 residues long. This entry keeps only the CDR3 DNA: 39 bases, framed from base 1. Library method: 5' RACE. Sequencing relied on a NextSeq 500. To correct for sequencing error and PCR bias, the TCR library protocol tagged individual cDNA molecules with unique molecular identifiers. Both TCR alpha and beta chains were sequenced, and tight co-correlation was observed between alpha and beta sequence abundances in each sample. The study's processing was this. Decombinator V4 was used to annotate the V gene, J gene and CDR3 of the TCR sequences. TCRs were defined as expanded if a significant change between any two time points was detected under a Poisson model with p below 0.0001. TCR abundances were normalised to the total number of TCRs sequenced per sample and expressed as counts per million. MAIT TCRs were defined by TRAV1-2 paired with TRAJ12, TRAJ20 or TRAJ33, and iNKT TCRs by TRAV10 paired with TRAJ18. VDJdb, accessed on 1 November 2021, was searched for TCRs annotated for CMV, EBV and SARS-CoV-2, and TCRs annotated for more than one antigen were excluded. The raw public reads went through TCRdb reprocessing: fastp at Q25, MiXCR clone calling, in-frame beta chains kept. Every entry covers one CDR3 protein and lists the most common genes and DNA from its rows. TCRdb's processing, not the study's, gives the V and J calls here. The sample table contains 68,000 or so distinct CDR3 sequences; only one count was recorded for approximately 12% of them. The top ten hold more than 1.5% of the sample.

General study outcomes and caveats: Matching against VDJdb was skewed toward anti-spike CD8 responses, likely underestimated virus-specific expansions, and missed private and CD4 specificities.

With regard to this clonotype: Its antigen is unknown. No much larger clone exists at a distance of one base, and base qualities are not known.

What was sequenced was whole blood. This sequence uses TRBV7-2 and TRBJ1-6; too little of a D gene remains to name it. This TCR was recovered from an adult who was a healthcare worker with PCR-confirmed SARS-CoV-2 infection or an uninfected control (not recorded which). The sequenced DNA is TGTGCCAGCAGCTCGGGCCCCCAATTCACCCTCCACTTT. Its protein reads: CASSSGPQFTLHF.